A selection of T cell receptor beta chains follows, all from one sample in a study of shared clonotypes between healthy human individuals. Assay used: immunoSEQ multiplex PCR; TCRdb lists only in-frame clones, some missing. The repertoire has 1 million to 1.2 million clones, 70% to 80% of them found once; the top ten carry 0.89%. The sample consisted of memory CD4+ T cells from PBMCs. These receptors all stem from a man aged 18 to 30 in good health. Some clones in this sample may be carry-over from other donors' samples. Both conserved end residues are part of each CDR3. A D gene is named only where the DNA matches it firmly. A clone size is listed for some rows: how often the clone was seen (once, few, many), or a class if it is expanded.

V gene	D gene	clone size	CDR3 length	J gene	CDR3 DNA	CDR3 protein
TRBV29-1	TRBD1	NA	14	TRBJ1-2	TGCAGCGTCGGCCGGCAGGGGGCGATTTATGGCTACACCTTC	CSVGRQGAIYGYTF
TRBV19	TRBD1	NA	16	TRBJ1-4	TGTGCCAGTAGTAGACCCCTCCGGGACAGGATAGAAAAACTGTTTTTT	CASSRPLRDRIEKLFF
TRBV29-1	TRBD1	NA	13	TRBJ1-5	TGCAGCGTTGGTAAGGGGGCCGGGGGACCCCAGCATTTT	CSVGKGAGGPQHF
TRBV19	NA	NA	14	TRBJ2-7	TGTGCCAGTAGTATCCAGGTGCTTACCTACGAGCAGTACTTC	CASSIQVLTYEQYF
TRBV7-2	TRBD1	NA	14	TRBJ2-7	TGTGCCAGCAGCTCGGGACAGGGAATACAAGAGCAGTACTTC	CASSSGQGIQEQYF
TRBV5-4	TRBD2	NA	15	TRBJ2-1	TGTGCCAGCAGCTCCGCTAGCGGGACCTTGAATGAGCAGTTCTTC	CASSSASGTLNEQFF
TRBV11-1	NA	NA	13	TRBJ2-3	TGTGCCAGCAGTTGGACTCTTCAAGATACGCAGTATTTT	CASSWTLQDTQYF
TRBV27	NA	NA	15	TRBJ2-3	TGTGCCAGCAGATCACAGGCTGCTAGCACAGATACGCAGTATTTT	CASRSQAASTDTQYF
TRBV9	TRBD1	once	15	TRBJ1-1	TGTGCCAGCAGCCCGCGGACAGGGTTGAACACTGAAGCTTTCTTT	CASSPRTGLNTEAFF
TRBV19	NA	NA	17	TRBJ1-5	TGTGCCAGTAGTCAACCCCCCCGGCGGGAGATAGGGCAGCCCCAGCATTTT	CASSQPPRREIGQPQHF
TRBV7-8	NA	NA	16	TRBJ2-1	TGTGCCAGCAGCTTTTTGTACTGGAGCTCCTACAATGAGCAGTTCTTC	CASSFLYWSSYNEQFF
TRBV4-3	TRBD1	NA	19	TRBJ2-5	TGCGCCAGCAGCCAATACCCTCCAGGACAGGGGGCTTTGGTAGAGACCCAGTACTTC	CASSQYPPGQGALVETQYF
TRBV6-5	TRBD2	NA	15	TRBJ2-2	TGTGCCAGCAGCCCGAGGACTAGCGGAGTCGGGGAGCTGTTTTTT	CASSPRTSGVGELFF
TRBV28	NA	NA	14	TRBJ2-5	TGTGCCAGCAGTTTGTTACGGGACGAAGAGACCCAGTACTTC	CASSLLRDEETQYF
TRBV7-2	NA	few	14	TRBJ2-6	TGTGCCAGCAGCTTAGCGTCTGGGGCCAACGTCCTGACTTTC	CASSLASGANVLTF
TRBV5-8	TRBD2	NA	15	TRBJ2-4	TGTGCCAGCAGCTTGATTGCTAGCGGCTTAAACATTCAGTACTTC	CASSLIASGLNIQYF
TRBV6-1	NA	NA	11	TRBJ2-5	TGTGCCAGCAGGAGAGGAGAGACCCAGTACTTC	CASRRGETQYF
TRBV30	NA	NA	13	TRBJ2-7	TGTGCCTGGGACAGTGATTACTCCTACGAGCAGTACTTC	CAWDSDYSYEQYF
TRBV30	TRBD1	NA	16	TRBJ1-5	TGTGCCTGGAGTGCCTACGGACAGGTTCGCGGGCAGCCCCAGCATTTT	CAWSAYGQVRGQPQHF
TRBV7-2	TRBD1	NA	18	TRBJ2-6	TGTGCCAGCAGCTTAGCGCAGGGACAGAGCTCTGGGGCCAACGTCCTGACTTTC	CASSLAQGQSSGANVLTF
TRBV5-4	NA	NA	13	TRBJ2-5	TGTGCCAGCAGCTTGGGCCCCACGGAGACCCAGTACTTC	CASSLGPTETQYF
TRBV11-3	NA	NA	14	TRBJ2-3	TGTGCCAGCAGCTTCGAGGGTATCACAGATACGCAGTATTTT	CASSFEGITDTQYF
TRBV2	NA	NA	14	TRBJ2-7	TGTGCCAGCAGTAAAGGGACGGCCCCCTACGAGCAGTACTTC	CASSKGTAPYEQYF
TRBV6-5	NA	few	13	TRBJ1-1	TGTGCCAGCAGTTACTTTCTTAGGGGAGAAGCTTTCTTT	CASSYFLRGEAFF
TRBV5-4	TRBD1	NA	16	TRBJ1-2	TGTGCCAGCAGATTGAGGACAGGGAACTTGAACTATGGCTACACCTTC	CASRLRTGNLNYGYTF
TRBV6-1	NA	NA	15	TRBJ2-7	TGTGCCAGCATCCCGCCGGTCAGTTATACTAACGAGCAGTACTTC	CASIPPVSYTNEQYF
TRBV9	NA	once	15	TRBJ2-2	TGTGCCAGCAGCGACCCCAGGGCGAACACCGGGGAGCTGTTTTTT	CASSDPRANTGELFF
TRBV9	TRBD1	NA	16	TRBJ1-2	TGTGCCAGCAGCCCCCGGGACAGGGCTCTCGGCTATGGCTACACCTTC	CASSPRDRALGYGYTF
TRBV15	NA	NA	14	TRBJ1-4	TGTGCCACCAGCAGAGATCTGGCGGAAGAAAAACTGTTTTTT	CATSRDLAEEKLFF
TRBV27	TRBD2	once	15	TRBJ2-7	TGTGCCAGCAGCCTAGCGGGAGCCCCAGTCGGCGAGCAGTACTTC	CASSLAGAPVGEQYF
TRBV4-1	NA	NA	18	TRBJ1-2	TGCGCCAGCAGCCAAGATCGTATTTCGGGGAGGGCACTACATGGCTACACCTTC	CASSQDRISGRALHGYTF
TRBV10-3	NA	NA	15	TRBJ1-4	TGTGCCATCAGTGACTCGGGGTCCAGGGGAGAAAAACTGTTTTTT	CAISDSGSRGEKLFF
TRBV18	NA	NA	13	TRBJ2-3	TGTGCCAGCTCACCTGGGACCGGGGATACGCAGTATTTT	CASSPGTGDTQYF
TRBV14	NA	few	13	TRBJ1-2	TGTGCCAGCAGCCGTTATTTGGACTATGGCTACACCTTC	CASSRYLDYGYTF
TRBV18	NA	NA	15	TRBJ1-2	TGTGCCAGCTCACCTTTTGGGGCAGGGCCCTATGGCTACACCTTC	CASSPFGAGPYGYTF
TRBV28	NA	few	16	TRBJ1-4	TGTGCCAGCAGTTTAGGTGGGGGGGCAACTAATGAAAAACTGTTTTTT	CASSLGGGATNEKLFF
TRBV7-2	NA	NA	13	TRBJ2-2	TGTGCCAGCAGCTTATTAGGCACCGGGGAGCTGTTTTTT	CASSLLGTGELFF
TRBV19	NA	NA	15	TRBJ2-3	TGTGCCACCTCTAAACTAGGGGGAGACACAGATACGCAGTATTTT	CATSKLGGDTDTQYF
TRBV7-6	NA	NA	15	TRBJ2-2	TGTGCCAGCAGCTTAGATCAGAGGACTGTCGGGGAGCTGTTTTTT	CASSLDQRTVGELFF
TRBV5-4	NA	NA	16	TRBJ2-6	TGTGCCAGCAGCTTGGATGCAGTCGCTGGGGCCAACGTCCTGACTTTC	CASSLDAVAGANVLTF
TRBV5-1	TRBD2	NA	17	TRBJ2-3	TGCGCCAGCAGCCCCGGGACTAGCGGGCCAAGGGGAGATACGCAGTATTTT	CASSPGTSGPRGDTQYF